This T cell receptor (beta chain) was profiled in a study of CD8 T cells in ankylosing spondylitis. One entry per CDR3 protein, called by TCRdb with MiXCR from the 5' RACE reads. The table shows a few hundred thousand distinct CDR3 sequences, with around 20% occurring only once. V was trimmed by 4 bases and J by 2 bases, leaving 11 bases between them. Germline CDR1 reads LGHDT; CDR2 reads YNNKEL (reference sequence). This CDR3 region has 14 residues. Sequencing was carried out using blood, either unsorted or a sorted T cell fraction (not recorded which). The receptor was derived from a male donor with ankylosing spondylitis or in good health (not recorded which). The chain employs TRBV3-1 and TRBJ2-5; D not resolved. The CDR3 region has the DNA TGTGCCAGCAGCCGAGGTTGGGTACAAGAGACCCAGTACTTC. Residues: CASSRGWVQETQYF.